This T cell receptor beta chain derives from a study of CD8 T cells in Susac syndrome. A note on this clonotype: Antigen unknown.

Sequencing of TCR beta was carried out in blood CD8+ and CD4+ T cells. Study-level results: The study recognized that the number of individuals in its TCR sequencing and HLA analysis was relatively small.

RNA, at about 0.5 to 1 ug, was reverse transcribed with random hexamers. Amplification of the TCR beta CDR3 was carried out by immunoSEQ multiplex PCR, which spanned a total of 54 Vbeta and 13 Jbeta segments. TCRdb re-called the immunoSEQ multiplex PCR reads through MiXCR, storing one row per CDR3 protein. The top ten clones hold 0.085% to 0.12% of a sample with some 190,000 distinct CDR3 sequences, approximately 94% of them seen once. Germline V gene sequence: CDR1 DFQATT, CDR2 SNEGSKA (reference sequence). This CDR3 has 13 residues. Trimming at V came to 3 bases and at J to 5 bases, leaving 4 bases not matched to a gene.

The chain joins TRBV20-1 to TRBJ2-5; TRBD2 aligns across 9 bases. Material: CD4+ T cells from PBMCs. This clonotype was sampled from a human donor in good health. CDR3 amino acids: CSASSGSMETQYF. In DNA form, the CDR3 reads TGCAGTGCTAGTAGCGGGAGTATGGAGACCCAGTACTTC.